A single sample gave rise to the 6 T cell receptor beta chains below, sequenced in a study of blood T cell repertoires in COVID-19. Some clones are missing from TCRdb's copy, which holds only in-frame ones; the method was immunoSEQ multiplex PCR. The repertoire holds hundreds of thousands of clones, with approximately 89% as singletons. Sequencing was performed on peripheral blood. These receptor sequences come from a woman between 25 and 40 years old with COVID-19, enrolled during active disease.

The chain employs TRBV30 and TRBJ2-1; 7 nucleotides match TRBD1. The junction had 6 bases not matched to a gene; V was cut back by 2 bases and J by 8 bases. Germline V CDR1 and CDR2: GTSNPN, SVGIG (reference sequence). The CDR3 has 13 residues. The CDR3 protein is CAWSSGTVDEQFF. In DNA, the CDR3 is TGTGCCTGGAGTTCCGGGACAGTCGATGAGCAGTTCTTC.

This clone was seen a few times. The chain is built from TRBV9 and TRBJ2-5, with D maybe TRBD2 (5 bases). V lost 4 bases, J lost 7 bases, and 14 bases lay in between. The germline gives CDR1 SGDLS, CDR2 YYNGEE. The CDR3 is 13 residues long. CDR3 DNA sequence: TGTGCCAGCAGCCCAAGGGAGACGGGGACCCAGTACTTC. This encodes CASSPRETGTQYF.

The CDR3 reads CASSPVFSGGNTDTQYF. In DNA form, the CDR3 reads TGTGCCAGCAGCCCAGTCTTTAGCGGGGGGAACACAGATACGCAGTATTTT. The gene calls are TRBV9 and TRBJ2-3; TRBD2 matches at 10 bases. The germline V gene has CDR1 SGDLS and CDR2 YYNGEE. V dropped 4 bases and J dropped 2; count of bases not matched to a gene: 10. The CDR3 has 17 amino acids.

This chain uses TRBV12-3 or TRBV12-4 with TRBJ2-7; D uncertain. CDR3 length equals 12 residues. Trimming shortened V by 6 bases and J by 4 bases, and 10 bases separated the two germline ends. CDR3 DNA: TGTGCCAGCAGCCGTACAGAGTACGAGCAGTACTTC. Its translation: CASSRTEYEQYF.

The genes are TRBV7-2 and TRBJ1-3; 7 nucleotides match TRBD1. J lost 3 bases, V lost 3 bases, and 2 bases had no gene match. The germline V gene has CDR1 SGHTA and CDR2 FQGNSA. The CDR3 has 14 amino acids. The DNA for the CDR3 is TGTGCCAGCAGCTTCAGGGGGATTGGAAACACCATATATTTT. Protein product: CASSFRGIGNTIYF.

The chain uses TRBV3-1 (or the pseudogene TRBV3-2) and TRBJ2-5; TRBD2 is a possible D gene (5 bases). Germline lookup yields CDR1 LGHDT and CDR2 YNNKEL (reference sequence). The CDR3 covers 13 residues. The germline V and J ends were trimmed by 3 bases and 1 base, with 6 bases remaining between them. The DNA of the CDR3 is TGTGCCAGCAGCCAGCGGGCCCAAGAGACCCAGTACTTC. Translated, it gives CASSQRAQETQYF.